What follows are 28 T cell receptor beta chains derived from one specimen sequenced in a study of blood T cell repertoires in COVID-19 (dated by TCRdb to between 2020 and 2021). The library came from the immunoSEQ multiplex PCR assay. In TCRdb, the immuneACCESS table is reduced to in-frame sequences with V and J assigned. These tables do not hold every clone; where another copy was compared, an unresolved V gene accounts for under half, and the others remain unexplained. The sample includes about 150,000 clones, with 70% to 90% observed a single time. 5% of the sample rests with the top ten. Specimen: peripheral blood. The source of these receptors is a woman in her fifties or sixties with acute or convalescent COVID-19.

The rearrangement joins TRBV28 to TRBJ1-2; D perhaps matches TRBD1 (6 bases). This CDR3 region has 14 residues. V lost 5 bases, J lost 7 bases, and 17 bases lay in between. Germline values: CDR1 MDHEN, CDR2 SYDVKM. DNA for the CDR3: TGTGCCAGCAGTATACCTGCCCAGGGGTTTGGCTACACCTTC. Amino acids: CASSIPAQGFGYTF.

This sequence joins TRBV6-5 and TRBJ2-7; 7 bases match TRBD1. The CDR3 runs to 16 residues. Germline-derived CDR1 and CDR2 are MNHEY and SVGAGI. V was clipped by 2 bases and J by 0 bases; unmatched bases: 7. DNA for the CDR3: TGTGCCAGCAGTTACGGACAGGCCAGTAGCTCCTACGAGCAGTACTTC. This codes for CASSYGQASSSYEQYF.

The chain combines TRBV7-3 with TRBJ2-1, with D perhaps matching TRBD2 (5 bases). The germline gives CDR1 SGHTA, CDR2 FQGTGA. This CDR3 spans 14 amino acids. V was shortened by 7 bases and J by 3 bases, with 13 bases between the two germline ends. The DNA for the CDR3 is TGTGCCAGCACGCTCTACGGAGGCTACAATGAGCAGTTCTTC. Translated, it gives CASTLYGGYNEQFF.

J is TRBJ2-2 and V is TRBV24-1, with D perhaps matching TRBD2 (5 bases). The V gene lost 3 bases and the J gene lost 7 bases, with 11 bases spanning the gap. CDR1 KGHDR and CDR2 SFDVKD come from the germline V gene. The CDR3 sequence is 14 residues long. CDR3 loop: CATSDQTSYGELFF. Here the CDR3 DNA reads TGTGCCACCAGTGATCAAACTAGTTACGGGGAGCTGTTTTTT.

The V gene is TRBV28, the J gene TRBJ1-2, with 9 positions matching TRBD1. This CDR3 has 14 amino acids. The trim removed 4 bases at V and 3 bases at J, leaving 3 bases unmatched. The germline CDR1 and CDR2 sequences are MDHEN and SYDVKM. CDR3 in DNA: TGTGCCAGCAGTTCCGGGACAGGGTACTATGGCTACACCTTC. Protein product: CASSSGTGYYGYTF.

This clone has at least ten counts. Other DNA sequences within the sample encode an identical CDR3. This chain connects TRBV4-3 to TRBJ1-1; D not certain. Trimming removed 1 base from V and 1 base from J, with 4 bases in between. This CDR3 contains 13 residues. Germline assignment: CDR1 LGHNA and CDR2 YSLEER. Here the CDR3 reads CASSQAGNTEAFF. DNA for the CDR3: TGCGCCAGCAGCCAAGCAGGGAACACTGAAGCTTTCTTT.

The genes are TRBV7-3 and TRBJ1-6, with 10 bases lining up with TRBD1. The V gene's germline CDR1 is SGHTA and CDR2 FQGTGA. Losses at the gene ends were 5 bases for V and 9 bases for J; bases not matched to a gene: 7. The CDR3 spans 15 residues. In DNA, the CDR3 is TGTGCCAGCAGCACCCGGGACAGGGGTGTTTCACCCCTCCACTTT. Protein product: CASSTRDRGVSPLHF.

This chain links TRBV18 with TRBJ1-4; D remains ambiguous. Trimming removed 2 bases at V and 3 bases at J, with 10 bases between. Germline assignment: CDR1 KGHSH and CDR2 LQKENI. The CDR3 is 15 amino acids. CDR3 sequence (DNA): TGTGCCAGCTCACCAAACGGAGATTCTAATGAAAAACTGTTTTTT. Translating it yields CASSPNGDSNEKLFF.

V and J are TRBV4-2 and TRBJ1-2; D is unresolved. V lost 0 bases and J lost 0, with 8 bases in between. From germline, CDR1 is LGHNA and CDR2 YNFKEQ. This CDR3 contains 15 residues. CDR3 loop: CASSQDGTANYGYTF. CDR3 sequence (DNA): TGTGCCAGCAGCCAAGATGGCACCGCTAACTATGGCTACACCTTC.

V gene TRBV6-6 combines with J gene TRBJ2-7, with TRBD1 matching over 10 bases. The CDR3 runs 15 residues. Germline CDR1 and CDR2: MNHNY and SVGAGI (reference sequence). V was pared by 7 bases and J by 1 base, with 7 bases of the junction left unmatched. CDR3 in amino acids: CASIRDRGLSYEQYF. CDR3 bases: TGTGCCAGCATCCGGGACAGGGGACTTTCCTACGAGCAGTACTTC.

The chain carries TRBV5-8 and TRBJ2-7, with 7 bases matching TRBD1. CDR3 length: 14 amino acids. Germline values: CDR1 SGHTS, CDR2 YDEGEE. Trimming removed 4 bases from V and 0 bases from J; junction bases left unmatched: 4. CDR3 sequence: CASSRQGPSYEQYF. CDR3 DNA sequence: TGTGCCAGCAGCCGACAGGGCCCCTCCTACGAGCAGTACTTC. Combining the CDR3 with reference TRBV5-8 and TRBJ2-7 gives the whole variable domain EAGVTQSPTHLIKTRGQQATLRCSPISGHTSVYWYQQALGLGLQFLLWYDEGEERNRGNFPPRFSGRQFPNYSSELNVNALELEDSALYLCASSRQGPSYEQYFGPGTRLTVT.

V usage is TRBV28 and J usage is TRBJ1-6; D is perhaps TRBD1 (6 bases). Trimming took 3 bases from V and 3 from J, leaving 15 bases between them. In germline, CDR1 is MDHEN, CDR2 SYDVKM. CDR3 length equals 17 residues. CDR3 loop: CASSLVQGKNYNSPLHF. For the CDR3, the DNA is TGTGCCAGCAGTTTGGTACAGGGTAAGAACTATAATTCACCCCTCCACTTT.

CDR3 sequence reads: CASSQGGAGELFF. In nucleotides, the CDR3 is TGTGCCAGCAGTCAAGGGGGGGCCGGGGAGCTGTTTTTT. This sequence joins TRBV2 and TRBJ2-2, with TRBD2 as a possible D gene (7 bases). The CDR3 loop spans 13 amino acids. Germline CDR1 and CDR2: SNHLY and FYNNEI. The V gene lost 5 bases and the J gene lost 6 bases, with 10 bases spanning the gap. The full variable domain, with the rest looked up from reference TRBV2 and TRBJ2-2, is EPEVTQTPSHQVTQMGQEVILRCVPISNHLYFYWYRQILGQKVEFLVSFYNNEISEKSEIFDDQFSVERPDGSNFTLKIRSTKLEDSAMYFCASSQGGAGELFFGEGSRLTVL.

This clone was found once. Because the CDR3's place on the DNA is in doubt, the DNA is left out and the CDR3 is given as listed by TCRdb. The gene calls are TRBV27 and TRBJ2-7; TRBD1, as called in the table, went unchecked against the DNA. Termini included, the CDR3 measures 14 amino acids. Germline CDR1 and CDR2: MNHEY and SMNVEV (reference sequence). The CDR3 spells CASTFGPGAYEQYF.

The rearrangement uses TRBV11-2 and TRBJ1-2; 7 bases line up with TRBD1. J lost 5 bases, V lost 5 bases, and 8 bases had no gene match. The CDR3 sequence is 14 residues long. Germline lookup yields CDR1 SGHAT and CDR2 FQNNGV. The CDR3 nucleotides are TGTGCCAGCAGCGTCCAAGACAGGGATTATGGCTACACCTTC. Residues: CASSVQDRDYGYTF. Using reference TRBV11-2 and TRBJ1-2 for the parts outside the CDR3, the full variable domain is EAGVAQSPRYKIIEKRQSVAFWCNPISGHATLYWYQQILGQGPKLLIQFQNNGVVDDSQLPKDRFSAERLKGVDSTLKIQPAKLEDSAVYLCASSVQDRDYGYTFGSGTRLTVV.

The chain uses TRBV28 and TRBJ1-1, with 9 bases identical to TRBD1. CDR3 length equals 10 residues. Germline V gene sequence: CDR1 MDHEN, CDR2 SYDVKM. J gave up 11 bases and V 6 bases, and 1 base lay outside the gene matches. Here the CDR3 reads CASSGTGAFF. CDR3 DNA sequence: TGTGCCAGCAGCGGGACAGGGGCTTTCTTT.

The gene calls are TRBV19 and TRBJ2-6; TRBD2 matches at 7 bases. The CDR3 covers 18 residues. The ends lost 4 bases at V and 0 bases at J; junction bases unmatched: 9. Germline-derived CDR1 and CDR2 are LNHDA and SQIVND (reference sequence). CDR3 sequence reads: CASSTGGTVSSGANVLTF. The CDR3 DNA sequence: TGTGCCAGTAGTACCGGGGGGACGGTTAGCTCTGGGGCCAACGTCCTGACTTTC.

The V and J genes are TRBV11-3 and TRBJ2-6, with D possibly TRBD2 on 5 matching bases. The V gene lost 2 bases and the J gene lost 2 bases, with 19 bases spanning the gap. The CDR3 covers 19 residues. CDR1 SGHNT and CDR2 YENEEA come from the germline V gene. The DNA for the CDR3 is TGTGCCAGCAGCTTAAGTAGCGTAGGACCCTTCCCTGGGGCCAACGTCCTGACTTTC. Translating it yields CASSLSSVGPFPGANVLTF.

The rearrangement joins TRBV3-1 (or the pseudogene TRBV3-2) to TRBJ2-1; TRBD1 matches 7 bases. CDR1 is LGHDT, CDR2 YNNKEL, per germline (reference sequence). Losses at the gene ends were 5 bases for V and 4 bases for J; bases not matched to a gene: 11. This CDR3 contains 16 residues. The CDR3 is CASSYGMGQQYNEQFF. The CDR3 nucleotides read TGTGCCAGCAGCTACGGGATGGGACAGCAGTACAATGAGCAGTTCTTC.

This chain links TRBV11-3 with TRBJ2-7; TRBD2 matches 15 bases. CDR1 is SGHNT, CDR2 YENEEA, per germline. V shed 11 bases, J shed 4 bases, and the junction held 12 bases outside the gene matches. This CDR3 spans 16 amino acids. This CDR3 reads CALCLGLAGGYYEQYF. DNA of the CDR3: TGTGCCCTTTGCTTGGGACTAGCGGGGGGCTATTACGAGCAGTACTTC.

V and J are TRBV7-6 and TRBJ1-1; tentatively, D is TRBD1 (6 bases). Germline V lookup: CDR1 SGHVS, CDR2 FNYEAQ. This CDR3 has 13 residues. V shed 5 bases and J shed 1 base, with 8 bases lying between them. The CDR3 reads CASSPQGNTEAFF. DNA of the CDR3: TGTGCCAGCAGCCCACAGGGGAACACTGAAGCTTTCTTT.

The chain is built from TRBV7-9 and TRBJ2-2, with TRBD2 as a possible D gene (6 bases). The CDR3 runs to 13 residues. Trimming pared 8 bases from V and 3 bases from J, leaving 10 bases between. The germline CDR1 and CDR2 sequences are SEHNR and FQNEAQ (reference sequence). The CDR3 here is CASGGTYTGELFF. CDR3 coding DNA: TGTGCCAGCGGCGGGACCTACACCGGGGAGCTGTTTTTT.

The CDR3 protein is CASTSQGASHTEAFF. For the CDR3, the DNA is TGTGCCAGCACCTCTCAGGGGGCCTCACACACTGAAGCTTTCTTT. The chain couples TRBV28 to TRBJ1-1, with 8 bases that match TRBD1. This CDR3 region has 15 residues. The V segment lost 7 bases and the J segment 3 bases; nucleotides outside the gene matches: 10. In germline, CDR1 is MDHEN, CDR2 SYDVKM.

This clone has more than one count but fewer than ten. For the CDR3, the DNA is TGTGCCAGCAGTTCCTACACAGATACGCAGTATTTT. Translating gives CASSSYTDTQYF. V and J are TRBV12-3 or TRBV12-4 and TRBJ2-3; D is ambiguous. The CDR3 consists of 12 residues. V lost 4 bases, J lost 2 bases, and 4 bases lay in between.

This clone showed up just a few times. The chain couples TRBV6-2 or TRBV6-3 to TRBJ2-3; D unresolved. V lost 4 bases and J lost 2, with 16 bases in between. Germline V gene data show CDR1 as MNHEY and CDR2 as SVGEGT. CDR3 length: 16 residues. The CDR3 bases are TGTGCCAGCAGTTTGGTATCCTACGAGGCCACAGATACGCAGTATTTT. It encodes CASSLVSYEATDTQYF.

In this sample, this clone turned up once. The chain links TRBV6-5 to TRBJ1-5, with 10 bases lining up with TRBD1. The CDR3 length is 16 residues. The V gene's germline CDR1 is MNHEY and CDR2 SVGAGI. V lost 0 bases, J lost 7 bases, and 6 bases stayed unmatched. CDR3 region: CASSYSGTGVPQPQHF. The CDR3 region has the DNA TGTGCCAGCAGTTACTCAGGGACAGGGGTACCCCAGCCCCAGCATTTT.

V and J are TRBV3-1 (or the pseudogene TRBV3-2) and TRBJ1-6; D gene unclear. The V end was cut by 1 base, the J end by 0 bases, with 10 bases between. Germline CDR1 is LGHDT and CDR2 is YNNKEL (reference sequence). The CDR3 has 17 residues. The CDR3 reads CASSQAEQSSYNSPLHF. CDR3 DNA sequence: TGTGCCAGCAGCCAAGCAGAACAAAGCTCCTATAATTCACCCCTCCACTTT.

The CDR3 here is CASSQGAGDTEAFF. CDR3 DNA: TGTGCCAGCAGTCAGGGGGCAGGGGACACTGAAGCTTTCTTT. The V gene is TRBV7-3, the J gene TRBJ1-1; 8 nucleotides agree with TRBD1. Trimming at V came to 6 bases and at J to 3 bases, leaving 6 bases not matched to a gene. The CDR3 has 14 amino acids. The germline V gene encodes CDR1 SGHTA and CDR2 FQGTGA. Using reference TRBV7-3 and TRBJ1-1 for the parts outside the CDR3, the full variable domain is GAGVSQTPSNKVTEKGKYVELRCDPISGHTALYWYRQSLGQGPEFLIYFQGTGAADDSGLPNDRFFAVRPEGSVSTLKIQRTERGDSAVYLCASSQGAGDTEAFFGQGTRLTVV.